This TCR beta chain was captured by sequencing in a study of early T cells in non-severe SARS-CoV-2 infection. The V end was cut by 2 bases, the J end by 5 bases, with 7 bases between. Germline V gene lookup returns CDR1 MNHEY and CDR2 SVGEGT. The length of the CDR3 is 12 residues. This clonotype has at least ten counts. From the 5' RACE reads, TCRdb called clonotypes with MiXCR, one entry per CDR3 protein. The data contain fewer than 45,000 distinct CDR3 sequences, approximately 6% of them singletons. This receptor was obtained from an adult who was a healthcare worker with PCR-confirmed SARS-CoV-2 infection or an uninfected control (not recorded which). The genes are TRBV6-2 or TRBV6-3 and TRBJ2-7; no firm D call. Sequenced sample: whole blood. The CDR3 nucleotides are TGTGCCAGCAGTTACCATCGGGACGAGCAGTACTTC. It is translated as CASSYHRDEQYF.